The rows below give T cell receptor beta chains drawn from one sample of a study of graft-versus-host responses after intestinal transplantation. Assay: immunoSEQ multiplex PCR; the TCRdb copy retains only in-frame clones and omits some. The table shows 25,000 to 35,000 clones, with about 80% occurring only once. Specimen: ileum tissue, collected 98 days after intestinal transplantation. Receptors originate from a human patient who received an intestinal transplant, so some T cells may come from the graft donor. The CDR3 runs from the conserved cysteine through the conserved F or W. The D gene is left open where the match is weak. Clone size, where shown, is once, few, many, or a class for clones that have expanded.

size	D	V	J	DNA	CDR3
.	.	TRBV7-2	TRBJ2-5	TGTGCCAGCAGCCCACGACAGGGGGTTGCGGGGGGCCAGTACTTC	CASSPRQGVAGGQYF
.	.	TRBV10-2	TRBJ2-3	TGCGCCAGCAGTGGCGCCAACATCGGAGACACAGATACGCAGTATTTT	CASSGANIGDTDTQYF
.	.	TRBV7-2	TRBJ1-2	TGTGCCAGCAGCTTAGGACGGCAGGCCAACTATGGCTACACCTTC	CASSLGRQANYGYTF
.	.	TRBV4-1	TRBJ2-1	TGCGCCAGCAGCCAAGAAAAGGCCTCCAGGGGACCAAATGAGCAGTTCTTC	CASSQEKASRGPNEQFF
.	TRBD2	TRBV7-3	TRBJ2-3	TGTGCCAGCAGCCCCATAGCGGGGGGGCCGGCGACGCAGTATTTT	CASSPIAGGPATQYF
.	.	TRBV16	TRBJ2-3	TGTGCCAGCAGCCAATCGACAGATACGCAGTATTTT	CASSQSTDTQYF
.	.	TRBV5-1	TRBJ2-7	TGCGCCAGCAGCCGGACCAATGAGGCTAGAGTCTCCTACGAGCAGTACTTC	CASSRTNEARVSYEQYF
.	.	TRBV7-6	TRBJ2-5	TGTGCCAGCAGCCCCGACGGCACACAAGAGACCCAGTACTTC	CASSPDGTQETQYF
.	.	TRBV7-3	TRBJ1-2	TGTGCCAGCAGCTTTTTTCTCCGGAACTATGGCTACACCTTC	CASSFFLRNYGYTF
once	TRBD2	TRBV6-1	TRBJ2-1	TGTGCCAGCAGTCGCCGGGGGGGTTACAATGAGCAGTTCTTC	CASSRRGGYNEQFF
.	TRBD2	TRBV7-8	TRBJ2-3	TGTGCCAGCAGCTTAGTACGGGGGGTCACAGATACGCAGTATTTT	CASSLVRGVTDTQYF
few	TRBD1	TRBV11-3	TRBJ2-7	TGTGCCACCAAGAGGGGGCCGCCTAATGACGAGCAGTACTTC	CATKRGPPNDEQYF
.	TRBD1	TRBV18	TRBJ2-7	TGTGCCAGCTCACGGGACAGGGCCCTCGAGCAGTACTTC	CASSRDRALEQYF
.	.	TRBV11-2	TRBJ2-1	TGTGCCAGCACCGCCGGGGTAGTGGGGAATGAGCAGTTCTTC	CASTAGVVGNEQFF
once	.	TRBV2	TRBJ2-1	TGTGCCAGAAGGAGAGTCAGGGCCTCCTACAATGAGCAGTTCTTC	CARRRVRASYNEQFF
few	.	TRBV10-2	TRBJ1-3	TGCGCCAGCAGTACCGGGTCTGGAAACACCATATATTTT	CASSTGSGNTIYF
once	TRBD1	TRBV5-4	TRBJ1-6	TGTGCCAGCAGCCCGGGCGAGACAGGGAGGTCACCCCTCCACTTT	CASSPGETGRSPLHF
.	.	TRBV5-5	TRBJ1-3	TGTGCCAGCAGCTTGGCCGGGGGTGTAGGTGGAAACACCATATATTTT	CASSLAGGVGGNTIYF
.	TRBD2	TRBV5-6	TRBJ2-3	TGTGCCAGCAGCCTTGGACTAGCGGCGATCGATACGCAGTATTTT	CASSLGLAAIDTQYF
.	.	TRBV5-6	TRBJ2-2	TGTGCCAGCAGCCCACCGGGCCTGTGGGACACCGGGGAGCTGTTTTTT	CASSPPGLWDTGELFF
.	.	TRBV27	TRBJ1-1	TGTGCCACCACCCAGACAGCCTTAAACACTGAAGCTTTCTTT	CATTQTALNTEAFF
.	.	TRBV7-8	TRBJ1-2	TGTGCCAGCAGCTTAGTGGTAGGGGATGGCTACACCTTC	CASSLVVGDGYTF
.	.	TRBV7-9	TRBJ2-7	TGTGCCAGCAGCTCAACGTACGGCCCCTACGAGCAGTACTTC	CASSSTYGPYEQYF
.	.	TRBV2	TRBJ1-2	TGTGCCAGCAGAAGTTATGGCTACACCTTC	CASRSYGYTF
.	TRBD1	TRBV10-3	TRBJ1-1	TGTGCCATCAGTGAGGGCCTTGGACAGGGGGGAACTGAAGCTTTCTTT	CAISEGLGQGGTEAFF
.	.	TRBV4-1	TRBJ2-3	TGCGCCAGCAGCCAAGAGTTGCAGCAGGACTCTAGCACAGATACGCAGTATTTT	CASSQELQQDSSTDTQYF
.	.	TRBV7-3	TRBJ1-1	TGTGCCAGCAGCTTAACTCAGGGAGGGGCTGAAGCTTTCTTT	CASSLTQGGAEAFF
.	.	TRBV6-5	TRBJ2-7	TGTGCCAGCAGTTACTCCCGGGACACTTACGAGCAGTACTTC	CASSYSRDTYEQYF
.	.	TRBV4-2	TRBJ1-2	TGTGCCAGCAGCCAACCTACGAAGGACAGTAACTATGGCTACACCTTC	CASSQPTKDSNYGYTF
few	TRBD1	TRBV5-6	TRBJ2-7	TGTGCCAGCAGCTCATGGACAGGGACGTACGAGCAGTACTTC	CASSSWTGTYEQYF
.	.	TRBV4-1	TRBJ2-7	TGCGCCAGCAGCCAAGTTGGTAATGCCCCGGGCGAGCAGTACTTC	CASSQVGNAPGEQYF
.	TRBD2	TRBV27	TRBJ2-5	TGTGCCAGCAGTTTGTCTTATCTAGCGGGGGGTTGGGAGACCCAGTACTTC	CASSLSYLAGGWETQYF
.	.	TRBV2	TRBJ2-1	TGTGCCAGCATGGAGGGGGATGAGCAGTTCTTC	CASMEGDEQFF
.	.	TRBV7-8	TRBJ1-2	TGTGCCAGCAGCTTAGGGCAATACTATGGCTACACCTTC	CASSLGQYYGYTF
few	.	TRBV16	TRBJ1-2	TGTGCCAGCAGCCAATCGAGGGGGTCTGGCTACACCTTC	CASSQSRGSGYTF
.	TRBD1	TRBV4-1	TRBJ2-1	TGCGCCAGCAGCCTCAACAGGGGTACCTACAATGAGCAGTTCTTC	CASSLNRGTYNEQFF
.	.	TRBV28	TRBJ2-4	TGTGCCAGCAGTTTAAGTCGGTACATTCAGTACTTC	CASSLSRYIQYF
once	.	TRBV2	TRBJ2-7	TGTGCCAGCAGTTTTGCCGAGCAGTACTTC	CASSFAEQYF
few	.	TRBV7-9	TRBJ1-1	TGTGCCAGCAGCCAGGGGCCCGGAAGGGGAACTGAAGCTTTCTTT	CASSQGPGRGTEAFF
.	.	TRBV28	TRBJ2-7	TGTGCCAGCACCCCCTACGAGCAGTACTTC	CASTPYEQYF
few	.	TRBV14	TRBJ1-4	TGTGCCAGCAGCTTGGGACCAGGGAGGGAAAAACTGTTTTTT	CASSLGPGREKLFF
.	TRBD1	TRBV4-1	TRBJ1-2	TGCGCCAGCAGCCAAGTTGGGACAGGGGGCGGCGGCTACACCTTC	CASSQVGTGGGGYTF
.	.	TRBV6-5	TRBJ2-1	TGTGCCAGCAGTTACTCGTCCGGGGGCTTTAGGGGTGAGCAGTTCTTC	CASSYSSGGFRGEQFF
few	TRBD1	TRBV30	TRBJ1-2	TGTGCCTGGAGTGTCGGACAGGAGATCTATGGCTACACCTTC	CAWSVGQEIYGYTF
.	.	TRBV19	TRBJ1-1	TGTGCCAGTAGTATCGGCCCGAACACTGAAGCTTTCTTT	CASSIGPNTEAFF
.	TRBD2	TRBV19	TRBJ2-7	TGTGCCAGTAGTCCAACCTCCCCCCGACGACTAGCGGGGTTGTACGAGCAGTACTTC	CASSPTSPRRLAGLYEQYF
few	.	TRBV15	TRBJ2-6	TGTGCCACCAGCAGGGGGGCTGGGGCCAACGTCCTGACTTTC	CATSRGAGANVLTF
.	TRBD1	TRBV7-6	TRBJ1-3	TGTGCCAGCAGCTCCGGGACAGCCTCTGGAAACACCATATATTTT	CASSSGTASGNTIYF
.	.	TRBV2	TRBJ2-7	TGTGCCAGCAGTGACTCAACCCCCTACGAGCAGTACTTC	CASSDSTPYEQYF
few	.	TRBV15	TRBJ2-2	TGTGCCACCAGCAGAGGGAGGAACACCGGGGAGCTGTTTTTT	CATSRGRNTGELFF
.	.	TRBV9	TRBJ2-2	TGTGCCAGCAGCGTAGGAAGAGAGAACACCGGGGAGCTGTTTTTT	CASSVGRENTGELFF
.	.	TRBV4-1	TRBJ1-2	TGCGCCAGCAGCCAAGTGTACAGGAACTATGGCTACACCTTC	CASSQVYRNYGYTF
.	TRBD1	TRBV5-4	TRBJ1-2	TGTGCCAGCAGCCCGGACAGGGGGGACTATGGCTACACCTTC	CASSPDRGDYGYTF